This T cell receptor beta chain is drawn from a study of identical twins. Overall study findings and caveats: For zero-insertion analyses, partial confounding could come from invariant MAIT and iNKT cells. The abundant beta clonotypes from cord blood had fewer insertions, and memory repertoires had none of this.

This CDR3 has 15 residues. The germline V gene encodes CDR1 SGHAT and CDR2 FQNNGV. V was clipped by 2 bases and J by 1 base, with 8 bases between them. Comment on this clonotype: No antigen is known for it.

Each CDR3 protein is one row after TCRdb ran MiXCR on the 5' RACE reads. The data contain some 900,000 distinct CDR3 sequences, roughly an eighth of them seen just once; the ten biggest clones take up 1.5% to 2%. The sample was also linked to a second study, of yellow fever vaccine responses in identical twins. That source notes: Twins' vaccine T cell responses reportedly seemed partly convergent and partly personalized.

The origin of this receptor is a woman aged 18-29 years in good health. The V gene is TRBV11-2, the J gene TRBJ2-2; unclear D gene. The sample comprised PBMCs. CDR3 sequence reads: CASSLNTLNTGELFF. The CDR3 DNA reads as TGTGCCAGCAGCTTAAATACGTTGAACACCGGGGAGCTGTTTTTT.